This T cell receptor (beta chain) was sequenced in a study of cytomegalovirus exposure and HLA in healthy donors. PCR was performed using 60 Vbeta and 13 Jbeta primers. Assay used: immunoSEQ multiplex PCR; TCRdb lists only in-frame clones, some missing. The table has about 190,000 clones, around 81% seen once; the top ten hold approximately 2%. The sequenced sample was PBMCs. This receptor was taken from a young man in good health and CMV-seronegative.

The CDR3 region has the DNA TGTGCCAGCAGCTTCGGACAGGGGGGGACTGAAGCTTTCTTT. Its translation is CASSFGQGGTEAFF. This sequence joins TRBV5-5 and TRBJ1-1; 10 bases fit TRBD1. Looked up from germline, CDR1 is SGHKS and CDR2 is YYEKEE (reference sequence). This CDR3 has 14 amino acids. V gave up 2 bases and J gave up 5 bases; unmatched junction bases: 3.